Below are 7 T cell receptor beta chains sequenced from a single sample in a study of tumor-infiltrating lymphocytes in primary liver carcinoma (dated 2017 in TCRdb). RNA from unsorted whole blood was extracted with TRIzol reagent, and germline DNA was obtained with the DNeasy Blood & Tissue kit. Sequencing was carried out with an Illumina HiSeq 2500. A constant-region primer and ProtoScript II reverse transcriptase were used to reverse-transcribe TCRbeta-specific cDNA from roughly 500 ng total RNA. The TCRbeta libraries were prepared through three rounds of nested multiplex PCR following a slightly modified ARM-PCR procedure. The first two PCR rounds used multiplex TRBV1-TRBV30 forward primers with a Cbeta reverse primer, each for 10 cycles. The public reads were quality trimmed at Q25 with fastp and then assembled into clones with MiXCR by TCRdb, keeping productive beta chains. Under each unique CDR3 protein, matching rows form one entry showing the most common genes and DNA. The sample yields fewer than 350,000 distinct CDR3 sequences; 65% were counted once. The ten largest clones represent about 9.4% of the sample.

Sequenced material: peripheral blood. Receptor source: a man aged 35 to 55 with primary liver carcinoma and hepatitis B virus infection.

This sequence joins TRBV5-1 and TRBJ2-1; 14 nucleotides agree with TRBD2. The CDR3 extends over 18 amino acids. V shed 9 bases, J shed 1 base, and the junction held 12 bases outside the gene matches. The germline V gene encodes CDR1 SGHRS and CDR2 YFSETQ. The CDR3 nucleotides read TGCGCCAACGACGCCGGGACTAGCGGGAGTAGATCCTACAATGAGCAGTTCTTC. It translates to CANDAGTSGSRSYNEQFF.

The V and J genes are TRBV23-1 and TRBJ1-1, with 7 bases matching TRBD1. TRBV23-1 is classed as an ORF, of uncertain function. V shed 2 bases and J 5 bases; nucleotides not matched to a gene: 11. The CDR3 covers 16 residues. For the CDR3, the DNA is TGCGCCAGCAGTCAAGAAGTGGGACAGATCTCAACTGAAGCTTTCTTT. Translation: CASSQEVGQISTEAFF.

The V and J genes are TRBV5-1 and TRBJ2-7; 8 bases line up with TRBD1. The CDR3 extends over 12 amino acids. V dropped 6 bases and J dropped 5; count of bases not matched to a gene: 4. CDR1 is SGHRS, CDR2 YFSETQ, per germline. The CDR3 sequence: CASTLTGDEQYF. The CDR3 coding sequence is TGCGCCAGCACCCTGACAGGGGACGAGCAGTACTTC.

The CDR3 here is CASSTSGASGNTIYF. The CDR3 DNA reads TGTGCCAGCTCAACCTCCGGGGCGTCAGGAAACACCATATATTTT. The chain couples TRBV18 to TRBJ1-3; possible D gene TRBD1, 5 bases. CDR1 and CDR2 (germline): KGHSH, LQKENI. The CDR3 sequence is 15 residues long. Trimming shortened V by 5 bases and J by 4 bases, and 15 bases separated the two germline ends.

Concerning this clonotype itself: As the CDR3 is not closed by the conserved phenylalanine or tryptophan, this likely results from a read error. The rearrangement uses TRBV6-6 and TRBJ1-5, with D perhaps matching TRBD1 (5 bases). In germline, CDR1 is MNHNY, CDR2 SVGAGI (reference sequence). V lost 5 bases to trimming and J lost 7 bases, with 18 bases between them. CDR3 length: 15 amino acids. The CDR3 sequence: CASSLSPTVGQPQHS. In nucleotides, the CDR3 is TGTGCCAGCAGTCTAAGTCCGACAGTGGGACAGCCCCAGCATTCT.

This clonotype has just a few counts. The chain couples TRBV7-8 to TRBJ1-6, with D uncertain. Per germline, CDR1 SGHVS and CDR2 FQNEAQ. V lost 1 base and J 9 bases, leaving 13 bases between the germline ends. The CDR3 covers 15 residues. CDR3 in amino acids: CASSLVLDPGSPLHF. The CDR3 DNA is TGTGCCAGCAGCTTAGTACTGGATCCAGGTTCACCCCTCCACTTT.

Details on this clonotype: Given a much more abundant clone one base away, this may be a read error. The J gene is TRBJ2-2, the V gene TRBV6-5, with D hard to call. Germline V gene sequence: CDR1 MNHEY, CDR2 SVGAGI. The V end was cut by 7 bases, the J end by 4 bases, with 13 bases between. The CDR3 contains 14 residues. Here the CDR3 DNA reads TGTGCCAGCAAAGAACGAGAGAGCACCGGGGAGCTGTTTTTT. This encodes CASKERESTGELFF.